This T cell receptor (beta chain) was sequenced in a study of T cells in Graves' hyperthyroidism and ophthalmopathy. Lactation, pregnancy, other autoimmune disease or uncontrolled infection excluded patients. The study's findings and limits: Blood also held most thyroid clonotypes expanded beyond 0.001. A model of 13 V-J pairs discriminated ophthalmopathy from stable hyperthyroidism.

There were TCR beta CDR3 regions amplified from RNA transcripts. HTBI primers were used for first-round RT-PCR of the TCR CDR3. In TCRdb, the multiplex PCR reads were re-called with MiXCR into one record per CDR3 protein. The data show tens of thousands of distinct CDR3 sequences, 53% seen once. Points on this clonotype: What it recognizes is unknown.

The sequence came from a woman aged 55 to 70 with Graves' ophthalmopathy. What was sequenced was blood.

The CDR3: CASSGGVTGELFF. CDR3 sequence (DNA): TGTGCCAGCAGTGGGGGGGTTACCGGGGAGCTGTTTTTT. V gene TRBV2 combines with J gene TRBJ2-2, with D tentatively TRBD2 (6 bases). CDR1 is SNHLY, CDR2 FYNNEI, per germline. With 4 bases removed from V and 5 bases from J, the gap between germline ends came to 8 bases. The CDR3 runs 13 residues.